These T cell receptor beta chains were read from a single sample in a study of T cell changes during pregnancy in multiple sclerosis. The assay was immunoSEQ multiplex PCR, and TCRdb's table has in-frame clones only and misses some. The sample holds 58,000 or so clones, 80% to 95% seen once. The source material was CD4+ T cells from peripheral blood mononuclear cells, sampled in the third trimester of pregnancy. The origin of the receptors is a female donor with multiple sclerosis, enrolled in a pregnancy study. Each CDR3 is given with its conserved first and last residue. A D gene is named only where the DNA matches it firmly. The size field is filled for only some rows; it gives once, few, many or a size class.

TRBV6-5	.	TRBJ1-2	.	CASSYRGYGYTF	TGTGCCAGCAGTTACCGGGGCTATGGCTACACCTTC
TRBV14	.	TRBJ1-1	.	CASSQSYTEAFF	TGTGCCAGCAGCCAATCGTACACTGAAGCTTTCTTT
TRBV28	few	TRBJ1-2	.	CASSLGRYGYTF	TGTGCCAGCAGTTTAGGCAGATATGGCTACACCTTC
TRBV6-1	.	TRBJ2-3	.	CASNWGTPTDTQYF	TGTGCCAGCAACTGGGGCACCCCCACAGATACGCAGTATTTT
TRBV6-1	once	TRBJ1-1	TRBD1	CATPPTGVNTWAFF	TGTGCCACCCCCCCGACAGGGGTTAACACATGGGCTTTCTTT
TRBV9	.	TRBJ2-1	.	CASSAPSGFNEQFF	TGTGCCAGCAGCGCCCCCTCGGGGTTCAATGAGCAGTTCTTC
TRBV6-1	.	TRBJ1-1	.	CASSGTGSAFF	TGTGCCAGCAGTGGTACAGGGTCGGCTTTCTTT
TRBV29-1	.	TRBJ1-2	.	CSATGGGLDGYTF	TGCAGCGCCACCGGCGGGGGCTTGGATGGCTACACCTTC
TRBV19	once	TRBJ1-1	TRBD1	CASSIRSRDRGAEAFF	TGTGCCAGTAGTATCAGGTCCCGGGACAGGGGAGCTGAAGCTTTCTTT
TRBV11-2	.	TRBJ2-3	TRBD1	CASSLLQGRDTQYF	TGTGCCAGCAGCTTATTACAGGGGAGAGATACGCAGTATTTT
TRBV12-5	.	TRBJ2-3	.	CASGLSGGYTDTQYF	TGTGCTAGTGGTTTGAGCGGCGGATACACAGATACGCAGTATTTT
TRBV6-1	.	TRBJ1-6	.	CASSEGYGDNSPLHF	TGTGCCAGCAGTGAAGGGTACGGAGATAATTCACCCCTCCACTTT
TRBV19	once	TRBJ1-5	.	CASSITQGIEPQHF	TGTGCCAGTAGTATAACTCAGGGGATTGAGCCCCAGCATTTT
TRBV2	.	TRBJ1-2	.	CASSEWAGANYGYTF	TGTGCCAGCAGTGAATGGGCAGGGGCGAACTATGGCTACACCTTC
TRBV5-1	.	TRBJ2-7	TRBD2	CASSGGLAGGLNEQYF	TGCGCCAGCAGCGGAGGACTAGCGGGGGGGCTGAACGAGCAGTACTTC
TRBV6-5	.	TRBJ1-5	.	CASRALNRDQPQHF	TGTGCCAGCAGGGCCCTAAACAGAGATCAGCCCCAGCATTTT
TRBV10-3	.	TRBJ2-2	.	CAIGGFLGELFF	TGTGCCATCGGAGGGTTCCTCGGGGAGCTGTTTTTT
TRBV9	.	TRBJ2-7	TRBD2	CASSRRGLAGYEQYF	TGTGCCAGCAGCCGACGAGGGCTAGCGGGGTACGAGCAGTACTTC
TRBV19	.	TRBJ1-2	.	CASSIIRPADYGYTF	TGTGCCAGTAGTATAATCCGTCCAGCGGACTATGGCTACACCTTC
TRBV6-1	.	TRBJ1-2	.	CASRTDRTRNFGYTF	TGTGCCAGCAGGACCGACAGGACTAGAAACTTTGGCTACACCTTC
TRBV6-5	once	TRBJ1-1	.	CASLGGATEAFF	TGTGCCAGCTTAGGGGGGGCCACTGAAGCTTTCTTT
TRBV6-1	once	TRBJ2-3	.	CASATGTDTQYF	TGTGCCAGTGCCACGGGTACAGATACGCAGTATTTT
TRBV27	once	TRBJ2-7	TRBD2	CASSRNLGGYEQYF	TGTGCCAGCAGCCGAAATCTGGGGGGGTACGAGCAGTACTTC
TRBV19	.	TRBJ2-1	TRBD1	CASSPRGQAGAEQFF	TGTGCCAGTAGTCCTAGGGGACAGGCTGGGGCTGAGCAGTTCTTC
TRBV2	.	TRBJ1-1	TRBD1	CASRTGWTEAFF	TGTGCCAGCAGGACAGGGTGGACTGAAGCTTTCTTT
TRBV5-5	.	TRBJ2-1	TRBD2	CASSQTRGWSGEQFF	TGTGCCAGCAGCCAGACGCGGGGGTGGTCGGGTGAGCAGTTCTTC
TRBV15	.	TRBJ1-3	.	CATSRVQGISGNTIYF	TGTGCCACCAGCAGAGTACAGGGTATCTCGGGAAACACCATATATTTT
TRBV27	.	TRBJ1-2	.	CASSFLGRDYGYTF	TGTGCCAGCAGTTTTTTGGGCAGGGACTATGGCTACACCTTC
TRBV6-1	.	TRBJ1-2	.	CASRARWPNYGYTF	TGTGCCAGCAGGGCGAGGTGGCCTAACTATGGCTACACCTTC
TRBV6-4	.	TRBJ2-1	TRBD2	CASSDSGLANEQFF	TGTGCCAGCAGTGACTCAGGACTAGCCAATGAGCAGTTCTTC
TRBV9	.	TRBJ2-1	TRBD2	CASSGDLAGGFNEQFF	TGTGCCAGCAGCGGTGACCTAGCGGGGGGGTTCAATGAGCAGTTCTTC
TRBV5-1	.	TRBJ2-7	.	CASSLQADYEQYF	TGCGCCAGCAGCTTGCAGGCCGACTACGAGCAGTACTTC
TRBV18	.	TRBJ2-7	.	CASSPGGREQYF	TGTGCCAGCTCACCCGGCGGGCGGGAGCAGTACTTC
TRBV27	.	TRBJ1-2	TRBD1	CASSRQGEIGYTF	TGTGCCAGCAGCCGACAGGGAGAGATCGGCTACACCTTC
TRBV6-6	once	TRBJ1-2	.	CASSYGDASGPIDYTF	TGTGCCAGCAGTTACGGTGACGCCAGCGGGCCTATCGACTACACCTTC
TRBV18	.	TRBJ2-5	.	CASSPRTEETQYF	TGTGCCAGCTCACCCAGGACAGAAGAGACCCAGTACTTC
TRBV6-5	.	TRBJ2-7	TRBD2	CASRSSGGPSYEQYF	TGTGCCAGCAGATCCAGCGGGGGGCCCTCCTACGAGCAGTACTTC
TRBV20-1	.	TRBJ1-2	.	CSGGTSGYTF	TGCAGTGGTGGGACATCTGGCTACACCTTC
TRBV6-4	once	TRBJ2-3	.	CASSDSGRGTDTQYF	TGTGCCAGCAGTGACTCAGGTCGGGGCACAGATACGCAGTATTTT
TRBV29-1	.	TRBJ1-1	.	CSVIQGSDTEAFF	TGCAGCGTTATACAGGGTAGTGACACTGAAGCTTTCTTT
TRBV9	.	TRBJ1-1	.	CASSVGGYTEAFF	TGTGCCAGCAGCGTAGGAGGGTACACTGAAGCTTTCTTT
TRBV2	.	TRBJ1-1	.	CASSQPGIGSQNTEAFF	TGTGCCAGCAGTCAACCCGGGATAGGAAGCCAGAACACTGAAGCTTTCTTT
TRBV30	.	TRBJ1-1	.	CAWSVQGEGEAFF	TGTGCCTGGAGTGTACAAGGGGAGGGAGAAGCTTTCTTT
TRBV7-8	.	TRBJ1-2	.	CASSPDGAANYGYTF	TGTGCCAGCAGCCCCGATGGGGCGGCGAACTATGGCTACACCTTC
TRBV9	.	TRBJ2-3	TRBD1	CASSVDPTGQGTDTQYF	TGTGCCAGCAGCGTCGATCCTACGGGACAGGGCACAGATACGCAGTATTTT
TRBV29-1	once	TRBJ1-6	TRBD1	CSVGDRVNSPLHF	TGCAGCGTAGGCGACAGGGTAAATTCACCCCTCCACTTT
TRBV5-1	.	TRBJ2-7	.	CASSPPLLAGEQYF	TGCGCCAGCAGCCCACCCCTCCTTGCGGGCGAGCAGTACTTC
TRBV2	few	TRBJ2-2	.	CASSEYPAGTGELFF	TGTGCCAGCAGTGAATACCCCGCGGGGACCGGGGAGCTGTTTTTT
TRBV5-4	.	TRBJ2-5	.	CASSLAGRLETQYF	TGTGCCAGCAGCTTGGCCGGTAGATTGGAGACCCAGTACTTC